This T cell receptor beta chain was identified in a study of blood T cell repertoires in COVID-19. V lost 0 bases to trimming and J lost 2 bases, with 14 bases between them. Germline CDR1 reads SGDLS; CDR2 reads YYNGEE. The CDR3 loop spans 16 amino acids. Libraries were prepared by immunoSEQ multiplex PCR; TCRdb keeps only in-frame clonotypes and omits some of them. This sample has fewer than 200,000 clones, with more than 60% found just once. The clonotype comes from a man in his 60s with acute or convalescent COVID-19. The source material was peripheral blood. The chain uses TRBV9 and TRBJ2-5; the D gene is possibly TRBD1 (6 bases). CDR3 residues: CASSVGGSGAQETQYF. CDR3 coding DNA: TGTGCCAGCAGCGTAGGGGGGTCAGGGGCTCAAGAGACCCAGTACTTC. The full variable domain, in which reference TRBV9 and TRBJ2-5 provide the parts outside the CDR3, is DSGVTQTPKHLITATGQRVTLRCSPRSGDLSVYWYQQSLDQGLQFLIQYYNGEERAKGNILERFSAQQFPDLHSELNLSSLELGDSALYFCASSVGGSGAQETQYFGPGTRLLVL.